Shown below are 18 T cell receptor beta chains from a single sample sequenced in a study of T-cell reconstitution after alpha-beta-depleted transplantation in children listed by TCRdb under 2016. Library preparation used PCR. The reads were generated on an Illumina HiSeq 2500. Molecular barcoding was employed in the preparation of TCR libraries, with unique molecular identifiers being used to normalize TCRbeta repertoire quantification. Using fastp trimming at Q25 and MiXCR clonotype assembly, TCRdb reanalyzed the public sequencing data and kept in-frame beta chains. Each CDR3 protein gets just one entry, which takes the most common genes and DNA from the rows behind it. The sample profile shows 450,000 to 600,000 distinct CDR3 sequences; roughly 10% of them were found once. 2% to 2.5% of the sample lies in the top ten. This specimen's treatment or condition label, interpreted: allogeneic hematopoietic cell transplantation with graft depleted of TCRalphabeta T cells and CD19 B cells.

The sequencing here drew on PBMCs, taken before TCRalphabeta/CD19-depleted stem cell transplant. All receptors derive from a child aged 2-9 years with inherited bone marrow failure, due to receive a stem cell transplant.

This clonotype came up many times. This chain connects TRBV5-1 to TRBJ2-3; no reliable D call. CDR3 length: 13 amino acids. Germline lookup yields CDR1 SGHRS and CDR2 YFSETQ. V was clipped by 4 bases and J by 2 bases, with 8 bases between them. As DNA, the CDR3 is TGCGCCAGCAGCGTCACAGTCACAGATACGCAGTATTTT. Protein sequence: CASSVTVTDTQYF.

In its sample, this clonotype was seen a few times. As DNA, the CDR3 is TGTGCCAGCTCACCATTGACAGGTGGGGACAATGAGCAGTTCTTC. The encoded protein is CASSPLTGGDNEQFF. The rearrangement uses TRBV18 and TRBJ2-1, with a possible D match to TRBD1 (6 bases). The CDR3 loop spans 15 amino acids. V was clipped by 2 bases and J by 5 bases, with 13 bases between them. Germline V gives CDR1 KGHSH, CDR2 LQKENI.

As regards this clonotype: At one end, the junction sequence differs from germline, possibly due to a read error. The chain recombines TRBV11-2 with TRBJ2-2; perhaps D is TRBD1 or TRBD2 (5 bases each). The CDR3 spans 11 residues. Germline CDR1 SGHAT, CDR2 FQNNGV. CDR3 in DNA: TGTGCCAGCAGCAGCCCCGGGGCGCTGTTTTTT. Amino acid sequence: CASSSPGALFF.

The chain combines TRBV6-1 with TRBJ1-5; the D gene is possibly TRBD1 (6 bases). Germline CDR1 is MNHNS and CDR2 is SASEGT. V dropped 5 bases and J dropped 7 bases, with 18 bases sitting between them. This CDR3 has 15 residues. The CDR3 nucleotides are TGTGCCAGCAGTCCATCACAGGGATTTGGACAGCCCCAGCATTTT. This sequence encodes CASSPSQGFGQPQHF.

The V call is TRBV29-1, the J call TRBJ2-7; D might be TRBD1 (6 bases). The CDR3 runs to 13 residues. Germline loops: CDR1 SQVTM, CDR2 ANQGSEA. Trimming took off 5 bases at V and 3 bases at J, with 14 bases between the two ends. The CDR3 DNA reads TGCAGCGTTACTCCGACAGGTCTCTACGAGCAGTACTTC. Protein sequence: CSVTPTGLYEQYF.

This clonotype was seen many times. Written as DNA, the CDR3 is TGCAGCGTTGAACTATCTTCCGAAGGGCCCCAGCATTTT. Its translation: CSVELSSEGPQHF. The rearrangement links TRBV29-1 to TRBJ1-5; D gene unclear. The V gene lost 2 bases and the J gene lost 9 bases, with 14 bases spanning the gap. From germline, CDR1 is SQVTM and CDR2 ANQGSEA. The length of the CDR3 is 13 residues.

The sample holds many counts of this clonotype. The chain employs TRBV12-3 or TRBV12-4 and TRBJ2-1; D unclear. V lost 4 bases and J 8 bases, leaving 15 bases between the germline ends. This CDR3 comprises 14 residues. The CDR3 loop reads CASSSSDPIDEQFF. The CDR3 DNA reads TGTGCCAGCAGTTCCTCAGACCCCATCGATGAGCAGTTCTTC.

This clonotype was found many times. This chain links TRBV9 with TRBJ2-2; D not resolved. There are 14 residues in the CDR3. Trimming took 3 bases from V and 7 from J, leaving 13 bases between them. Germline V lookup: CDR1 SGDLS, CDR2 YYNGEE. CDR3 loop: CASSASFVIGELFF. DNA of the CDR3: TGTGCCAGCAGCGCCAGCTTCGTTATCGGGGAGCTGTTTTTT.

In this sample, this clonotype turned up a few times. The CDR3 DNA sequence: TGTGCCAGCAGCAAGCCCGGGGGGGCTGGGGCCAACGTCCTGACTTTC. Residues: CASSKPGGAGANVLTF. This chain joins TRBV5-4 and TRBJ2-6; TRBD2 matches at 8 bases. Germline V CDR1 and CDR2: SGHNT, YYREEE (reference sequence). The ends lost 4 bases at V and 2 bases at J; junction bases unmatched: 5. The CDR3 length is 16 residues. Complete variable domain (other parts from reference TRBV5-4 and TRBJ2-6): ETGVTQSPTHLIKTRGQQVTLRCSSQSGHNTVSWYQQALGQGPQFIFQYYREEENGRGNFPPRFSGLQFPNYSSELNVNALELDDSALYLCASSKPGGAGANVLTFGAGSRLTVL.

This clonotype has ten or more counts. The V call is TRBV29-1, the J call TRBJ2-7; TRBD2 is a possible D gene (6 bases). The V gene's germline CDR1 is SQVTM and CDR2 ANQGSEA. V gave up 2 bases and J gave up 1 base, with 15 bases separating them. CDR3 length: 15 amino acids. The CDR3 DNA sequence: TGCAGCGTTGAATTGTGGGAGGAGGGGTCCTACGAGCAGTACTTC. Protein: CSVELWEEGSYEQYF.

This clonotype was recorded many times. The chain recombines TRBV9 with TRBJ2-1; tentatively, D is TRBD2 (5 bases). This CDR3 region has 15 residues. Germline V gene sequence: CDR1 SGDLS, CDR2 YYNGEE. V lost 0 bases and J 9 bases, leaving 16 bases between the germline ends. CDR3 bases: TGTGCCAGCAGCGTAGCTGAGGTTTTAAGCGGTGAGCAGTTCTTC. Protein: CASSVAEVLSGEQFF. Together with reference TRBV9 and TRBJ2-1, the CDR3 gives the full variable domain: DSGVTQTPKHLITATGQRVTLRCSPRSGDLSVYWYQQSLDQGLQFLIQYYNGEERAKGNILERFSAQQFPDLHSELNLSSLELGDSALYFCASSVAEVLSGEQFFGPGTRLTVL.

This clonotype has just a few counts. CDR3 nucleotide sequence: TGCGCCAGCAGCCTAGCGGGAGGCATGGGGGAGCAGTTCTTC. This translates into CASSLAGGMGEQFF. The V call is TRBV4-1, the J call TRBJ2-1, with 10 bases fitting TRBD2. Germline values: CDR1 MGHRA, CDR2 YSYEKL. The trim removed 4 bases at V and 10 bases at J, leaving 7 bases unmatched. The length of the CDR3 is 14 residues.

A few counts support this clonotype. The rearrangement joins TRBV4-2 to TRBJ1-5, with D maybe TRBD1 (5 bases). This CDR3 contains 16 residues. Germline V gene lookup returns CDR1 LGHNA and CDR2 YNFKEQ. The V and J ends lost 0 bases and 7 bases respectively, with 16 bases between them. The CDR3 loop is CASSQEFGGGGQPQHF. The CDR3 DNA sequence: TGTGCCAGCAGCCAAGAGTTTGGGGGGGGTGGGCAGCCCCAGCATTTT.

This clonotype has a count of ten or more. The chain couples TRBV4-2 to TRBJ2-1; D is unresolved. With 0 bases removed from V and 3 bases from J, the gap between germline ends came to 12 bases. Germline V gives CDR1 LGHNA, CDR2 YNFKEQ. This CDR3 spans 16 amino acids. The CDR3, as DNA: TGTGCCAGCAGCCAAGAAGTGGGATTGATCTACAATGAGCAGTTCTTC. Translation gives CASSQEVGLIYNEQFF.

This clonotype was counted ten times or more. The chain links TRBV7-9 to TRBJ2-7; D tentatively fits TRBD1 or TRBD2 (5 bases each). The CDR3 extends over 13 amino acids. Looked up from germline, CDR1 is SEHNR and CDR2 is FQNEAQ (reference sequence). V was trimmed by 2 bases and J by 5 bases, leaving 10 bases between them. CDR3 amino acids: CASSLMSGHEQYF. The CDR3 DNA follows: TGTGCCAGCAGCTTAATGTCGGGGCACGAGCAGTACTTC.

This clonotype was seen many times. The junction and the germline gene differ at one end; a read error may be behind it. The rearrangement links TRBV18 to TRBJ1-3; D unclear. The length of the CDR3 is 17 residues. CDR1 and CDR2 from the germline V gene are KGHSH and LQKENI. The CDR3 DNA reads TGTGCCAGCTCACCACCTGGGGAGGGATACTCTGTAAACACCATATATTTT. It translates to CASSPPGEGYSVNTIYF.

This rearrangement joins TRBV12-3 or TRBV12-4 to TRBJ2-7, with 16 bases that match TRBD2. This CDR3 has 19 residues. J gave up 2 bases and V 5 bases, and 12 bases lay outside the gene matches. The CDR3 DNA reads as TGTGCCAGCAGTCCTAACATTGGGACTAGCGGGAGGGATCCCTACGAGCAGTACTTC. Translated: CASSPNIGTSGRDPYEQYF.

The table lists this clonotype with many counts. The rearrangement joins TRBV29-1 to TRBJ1-1; no definite D call. Trimming left V 4 bases short and J 1 base short, with 10 bases between. Germline assignment: CDR1 SQVTM and CDR2 ANQGSEA. The CDR3 totals 13 residues. The CDR3 DNA follows: TGCAGCGTTGGGCCATTCCCGAACACTGAAGCTTTCTTT. Translation gives CSVGPFPNTEAFF.